This TCR beta chain was sequenced for a study of cytomegalovirus exposure and HLA in healthy donors. Overall study findings and caveats: Under in vitro conditions, three CMV-associated chains were confirmed as specific for CMV antigens. CMV serostatus was the sole immune exposure information available.

A note on this clone: Its antigen is undetermined.

The PCR had 60 Vbeta and 13 Jbeta primers. Assay used: immunoSEQ multiplex PCR; TCRdb lists only in-frame clones, some missing. The repertoire holds under 300,000 clones, approximately 80% seen once, with less than 9% in the top ten. The CDR3 is 13 amino acids. From germline, CDR1 is GTSNPN and CDR2 SVGIG (reference sequence). Material: PBMCs. This clonotype was sampled from a woman aged 60 to 75 in good health and CMV-seropositive. The V call is TRBV30, the J call TRBJ2-5, with 7 bases aligning to TRBD2. With the DNA end fitting TRBJ2-7 better, the J assignment may be wrong. The CDR3, as DNA: TGTGCCAGCGAGGGGAGGGTTTGGTACGAGCAGTACTTC. It encodes CASEGRVWYEQYF.